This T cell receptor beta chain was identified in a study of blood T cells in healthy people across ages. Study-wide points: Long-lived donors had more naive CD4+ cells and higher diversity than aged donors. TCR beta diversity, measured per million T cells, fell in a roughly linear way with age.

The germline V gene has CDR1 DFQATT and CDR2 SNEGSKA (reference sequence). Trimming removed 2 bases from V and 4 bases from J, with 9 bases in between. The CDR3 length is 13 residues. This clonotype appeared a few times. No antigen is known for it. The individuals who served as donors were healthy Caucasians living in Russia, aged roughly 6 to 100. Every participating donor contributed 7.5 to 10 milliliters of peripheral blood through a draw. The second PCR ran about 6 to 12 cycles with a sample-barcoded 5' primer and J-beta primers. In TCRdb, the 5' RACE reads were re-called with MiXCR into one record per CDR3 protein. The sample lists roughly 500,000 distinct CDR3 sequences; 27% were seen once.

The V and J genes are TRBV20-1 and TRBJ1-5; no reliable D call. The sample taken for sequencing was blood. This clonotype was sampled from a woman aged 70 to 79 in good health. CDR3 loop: CSARRALNQPQHF. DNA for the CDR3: TGCAGTGCTAGAAGGGCCTTAAATCAGCCCCAGCATTTT.